A single sample gave rise to the 9 T cell receptor beta chains below, sequenced in a study of T cells in Graves' hyperthyroidism and ophthalmopathy. Amplification of TCR beta CDR3 regions was performed using RNA transcripts as template. When the TCR CDR3 underwent first-round RT-PCR, the HTBI primer set was used. Via MiXCR, TCRdb re-called the multiplex PCR reads, giving one row per CDR3 protein. The sample comprises a few hundred thousand distinct CDR3 sequences, more than 12% of which are singletons, and around a third rests with the top ten. The specimen sequenced was blood. The receptors here all came from a woman aged 25 to 39 with Graves' hyperthyroidism.

This clonotype was detected many times. This chain uses TRBV16 with TRBJ1-5; D remains unclear. The germline V gene has CDR1 KGHSY and CDR2 FQNENV. V gave up 8 bases and J gave up 3 bases, with 14 bases separating them. The CDR3 extends over 14 amino acids. The CDR3 DNA follows: TGTGCCAGCGAAGTAGACGGGTACAATCAGCCCCAGCATTTT. It translates to CASEVDGYNQPQHF.

Turning to this clonotype: A read error may produce the germline difference seen at one junction end. J is TRBJ1-4 and V is TRBV4-1; TRBD1 aligns across 7 bases. CDR1 MGHRA and CDR2 YSYEKL come from the germline V gene. This CDR3 has 15 residues. The CDR3 coding sequence is TGCGCCAGCAGCAGTGGGACAGCCCCCAATGAAAAACTGGTTTTT. Protein product: CASSSGTAPNEKLVF.

This sequence joins TRBV6-2 or TRBV6-3 and TRBJ1-3, with D tentatively TRBD1 (5 bases). The CDR3 has 17 residues. Germline V gives CDR1 MNHEY, CDR2 SVGEGT. The V and J ends lost 6 bases and 3 bases respectively, with 21 bases between them. CDR3 DNA: TGTGCCAGCAGCTACGGGGGACTGCCGCGGGATGGAAACACCATATATTTT. This sequence encodes CASSYGGLPRDGNTIYF.

This sequence joins TRBV19 and TRBJ1-2; no clear D gene. The germline gives CDR1 LNHDA, CDR2 SQIVND (reference sequence). V was pared by 2 bases and J by 4 bases, with 11 bases between. The CDR3 length is 14 residues. CDR3 region: CASSITPGPYGYTF. The CDR3 DNA reads as TGTGCCAGTAGTATAACCCCAGGACCCTATGGCTACACCTTC.

This clonotype was seen ten or more times. The genes are TRBV28 and TRBJ2-1, with D possibly TRBD1 on 5 matching bases. Looked up from germline, CDR1 is MDHEN and CDR2 is SYDVKM. V was trimmed by 5 bases and J by 2 bases, leaving 16 bases between them. This CDR3 is 16 amino acids long. The CDR3 here is CASSRLGIGAYNEQFF. The CDR3 DNA is TGTGCCAGCAGTAGGCTCGGAATAGGGGCCTACAATGAGCAGTTCTTC.

The chain employs TRBV6-1 and TRBJ1-4, with 8 bases aligning to TRBD1. V was clipped by 7 bases and J by 8 bases; unmatched bases: 9. From germline, CDR1 is MNHNS and CDR2 SASEGT. The CDR3 loop spans 14 amino acids. The CDR3 nucleotides read TGTGCCAGCACAGGGGGCGCGGCTTCCGAAAAACTGTTTTTT. This sequence encodes CASTGGAASEKLFF.

This rearrangement joins TRBV3-1 to TRBJ1-1; D perhaps matches TRBD1 (6 bases). This CDR3 is 13 amino acids long. CDR1 is LGHDT and CDR2 is YNNKEL in the germline V gene (reference sequence). Trimming removed 1 base from V and 8 bases from J, with 11 bases in between. The CDR3 spells CASSQVGGPEAFF. DNA for the CDR3: TGTGCCAGCAGCCAAGTGGGGGGCCCCGAAGCTTTCTTT.

This clonotype was found many times. The J gene is TRBJ2-5, the V gene TRBV7-3; TRBD2 matches 11 bases. The CDR3 is 15 amino acids. Germline trimming cut 6 bases from V and 5 bases from J; bases unmatched to any gene: 8. The germline CDR1 and CDR2 sequences are SGHTA and FQGTGA. The CDR3 sequence: CASSPLAGGSETQYF. DNA for the CDR3: TGTGCCAGCAGTCCCCTAGCGGGAGGATCCGAGACCCAGTACTTC.

This clonotype was counted between two and nine times. The chain employs TRBV6-1 and TRBJ2-6; D gene uncertain. The CDR3 consists of 14 residues. Germline V gives CDR1 MNHNS, CDR2 SASEGT. V shed 5 bases and J shed 2 bases, with 7 bases lying between them. As DNA, the CDR3 is TGTGCCAGCAGTTACGCGGCTGGGGCCAACGTCCTGACTTTC. As protein: CASSYAAGANVLTF.